One sample yielded the 17 T cell receptor beta chains listed below, sequenced in a study of graft-versus-host responses after intestinal transplantation. TCRdb keeps only in-frame clones here, not all; method: immunoSEQ multiplex PCR. The repertoire holds about 45,000 clones, with 91% as singletons. This specimen was PBMCs, taken 524 days after transplant. The receptors were sampled from a human patient who received an intestinal transplant, so some T cells may come from the graft donor.

The rearrangement uses TRBV6-5 and TRBJ2-5; no firm D call. The CDR3 covers 14 residues. V was clipped by 3 bases and J by 4 bases, with 12 bases between them. Germline values: CDR1 MNHEY, CDR2 SVGAGI. CDR3 nucleotides: TGTGCCAGCAGTTATGGGGTTTGGAGAGAGACCCAGTACTTC. The encoded protein is CASSYGVWRETQYF.

The chain uses TRBV6-6 and TRBJ2-7, with TRBD2 identical over 12 bases. The germline gives CDR1 MNHNY, CDR2 SVGAGI (reference sequence). CDR3 length equals 15 residues. V lost 6 bases and J lost 5; bases outside the gene matches: 8. The CDR3 sequence: CASSLLAGGPHEQYF. The CDR3 nucleotides read TGTGCCAGCAGCCTACTAGCGGGAGGCCCCCACGAGCAGTACTTC.

The chain is built from TRBV6-1 and TRBJ2-1, with D hard to call. Germline V gene lookup returns CDR1 MNHNS and CDR2 SASEGT. Trimming cost V 1 base and J 2 bases, with 9 bases left between them. There are 15 residues in the CDR3. The CDR3 DNA reads as TGTGCCAGCAGTGAAGAGGGTTTTCCCTACAATGAGCAGTTCTTC. This translates into CASSEEGFPYNEQFF.

This clone occurred once. The V call is TRBV5-6, the J call TRBJ1-2, with TRBD1 matching over 7 bases. Germline V gives CDR1 SGHDT, CDR2 YYEEEE. With 4 bases clipped from V and 4 bases from J, the junction kept 7 bases outside the gene matches. CDR3 length: 14 residues. In DNA form, the CDR3 reads TGTGCCAGCAGCGGTAGACAGGGCCCCTATGGCTACACCTTC. It encodes CASSGRQGPYGYTF. The full variable domain, its missing parts supplied by reference TRBV5-6 and TRBJ1-2, is DAGVTQSPTHLIKTRGQQVTLRCSPKSGHDTVSWYQQALGQGPQFIFQYYEEEERQRGNFPDRFSGHQFPNYSSELNVNALLLGDSALYLCASSGRQGPYGYTFGSGTRLTVV.

The V gene is TRBV27, the J gene TRBJ2-1; 11 positions agree with TRBD2. Germline V gives CDR1 MNHEY, CDR2 SMNVEV (reference sequence). The ends lost 5 bases at V and 15 bases at J; junction bases unmatched: 6. The length of the CDR3 is 12 residues. This CDR3 is CASSPIAGGGFF. CDR3 nucleotide sequence: TGTGCCAGCAGTCCAATAGCGGGAGGGGGGTTCTTC.

V is TRBV28 and J is TRBJ2-6, with TRBD2 identical over 7 bases. The ends lost 6 bases at V and 4 bases at J; junction bases unmatched: 6. This CDR3 comprises 15 residues. Germline V gene data show CDR1 as MDHEN and CDR2 as SYDVKM. The CDR3: CASSGSGTGANVLTF. In DNA form, the CDR3 reads TGTGCCAGCAGCGGGAGCGGGACCGGGGCCAACGTCCTGACTTTC.

The CDR3 loop reads CASSPGTLTYNEQFF. CDR3 in DNA: TGCGCCAGCAGTCCCGGGACTCTCACCTACAATGAGCAGTTCTTC. The genes are TRBV5-1 and TRBJ2-1; D may be TRBD2 (6 bases). Germline lookup yields CDR1 SGHRS and CDR2 YFSETQ. CDR3 length equals 15 residues. The germline V and J ends were trimmed by 5 bases and 2 bases, with 14 bases remaining between them.

The rearrangement joins TRBV18 to TRBJ2-7; no definite D call. The CDR3 consists of 13 residues. CDR1 and CDR2 (germline): KGHSH, LQKENI. V was clipped by 0 bases and J by 0 bases, with 3 bases between them. DNA for the CDR3: TGTGCCAGCTCACCACCCGACTCCTACGAGCAGTACTTC. This codes for CASSPPDSYEQYF. Variable domain in full (rest from reference TRBV18 and TRBJ2-7): NAGVMQNPRHLVRRRGQEARLRCSPMKGHSHVYWYRQLPEEGLKFMVYLQKENIIDESGMPKERFSAEFPKEGPSILRIQQVVRGDSAAYFCASSPPDSYEQYFGPGTRLTVT.

This chain connects TRBV9 to TRBJ1-6, with a possible D match to TRBD1 (5 bases). The germline CDR1 and CDR2 sequences are SGDLS and YYNGEE. Trimming took 0 bases from V and 5 from J, leaving 6 bases between them. CDR3 length equals 14 residues. The CDR3 here is CASSVAQDNSPLHF. The CDR3 DNA reads as TGTGCCAGCAGCGTAGCACAGGATAATTCACCCCTCCACTTT.

The chain recombines TRBV5-1 with TRBJ2-1, with TRBD2 matching 12 bases. The CDR3 runs 15 residues. Per germline, CDR1 SGHRS and CDR2 YFSETQ. J was trimmed by 6 bases and V by 4 bases; bases with no gene match: 5. CDR3 sequence reads: CASSLGLAGFNEQFF. The CDR3 DNA is TGCGCCAGCAGCCTGGGACTAGCGGGCTTCAATGAGCAGTTCTTC.

V gene TRBV28 combines with J gene TRBJ1-6; no definite D call. Between the trimmed V and J ends, which lost 2 bases and 6 bases, there was a span of 11 bases. This CDR3 is built from 15 residues. Germline CDR1 MDHEN, CDR2 SYDVKM. CDR3 sequence (DNA): TGTGCCAGCAGTTTAAGGGCAGCGGGTAATTCACCCCTCCACTTT. Encoded protein: CASSLRAAGNSPLHF.

The chain recombines TRBV7-8 with TRBJ1-2; D is possibly TRBD1 (5 bases). Between the trimmed V and J ends, which lost 3 bases and 3 bases, there was a span of 8 bases. The germline gives CDR1 SGHVS, CDR2 FQNEAQ. There are 13 residues in the CDR3. The CDR3 is CASSLGGDYGYTF. The CDR3 DNA sequence: TGTGCCAGCAGCTTGGGGGGAGACTATGGCTACACCTTC.

The V and J genes are TRBV11-3 and TRBJ2-2; unclear D gene. V dropped 5 bases and J dropped 1 base, with 8 bases sitting between them. The CDR3 consists of 14 residues. The V gene's germline CDR1 is SGHNT and CDR2 YENEEA. CDR3 loop: CASSPRRNTGELFF. CDR3 nucleotide sequence: TGTGCCAGCAGCCCACGACGGAACACCGGGGAGCTGTTTTTT.

The V and J genes are TRBV7-8 and TRBJ1-5; D remains unclear. The CDR3 extends over 13 amino acids. The V end lost 1 base, the J end lost 1 base, and 2 bases lay between the germline ends. Germline V CDR1 and CDR2: SGHVS, FQNEAQ. The CDR3 sequence is CASSLVSNQPQHF. The CDR3 nucleotides are TGTGCCAGCAGCTTAGTAAGCAATCAGCCCCAGCATTTT. Full variable domain (rest looked up from reference TRBV7-8 and TRBJ1-5): GAGVSQSPRYKVAKRGQDVALRCDPISGHVSLFWYQQALGQGPEFLTYFQNEAQLDKSGLPSDRFFAERPEGSVSTLKIQRTQQEDSAVYLCASSLVSNQPQHFGDGTRLSIL.

This chain uses TRBV5-4 with TRBJ1-1; D is unresolved. CDR1 is SGHNT and CDR2 is YYREEE in the germline V gene (reference sequence). Trimming cost V 0 bases and J 7 bases, with 7 bases left between them. This CDR3 contains 12 residues. CDR3 in DNA: TGTGCCAGCAGCTTGGAGTCGGATGAAGCTTTCTTT. As protein: CASSLESDEAFF.

Here the CDR3 reads CASSTAIDYEQYF. CDR3 DNA: TGTGCCAGTTCGACTGCTATTGACTACGAGCAGTACTTC. The J gene is TRBJ2-7, the V gene TRBV9; D uncertain. Trimming took off 8 bases at V and 3 bases at J, with 15 bases between the two ends. The V gene's germline CDR1 is SGDLS and CDR2 YYNGEE. The CDR3 consists of 13 residues. The full variable domain, completed using reference TRBV9 and TRBJ2-7, is DSGVTQTPKHLITATGQRVTLRCSPRSGDLSVYWYQQSLDQGLQFLIQYYNGEERAKGNILERFSAQQFPDLHSELNLSSLELGDSALYFCASSTAIDYEQYFGPGTRLTVT.

The rearrangement links TRBV7-2 to TRBJ1-2; D remains unclear. Germline V gene sequence: CDR1 SGHTA, CDR2 FQGNSA. V lost 2 bases to trimming and J lost 5 bases, with 3 bases between them. This CDR3 region has 11 residues. The CDR3 DNA follows: TGTGCCAGCAGCTTATCATATGGCTACACCTTC. Its protein product is CASSLSYGYTF.